Below, 10 T cell receptor beta chains from the same sample are listed, as sequenced in a study of Ad26.COV2.S vaccination and SARS-CoV-2 variants. Indicated treatment: about 20 received Ad26.COV2.S at low or high dose, single or two shots; roughly five received placebo; per-sample allocation not given. Sampling was performed 63 days after the first vaccine or placebo injection. Measured with immunoSEQ multiplex PCR; TCRdb has only the in-frame clones, and not every one. The repertoire has hundreds of thousands of clones, around 89% of them found once; the top ten carry around 1.4%. This specimen consisted of peripheral blood, obtained in a trial of Ad26.COV2.S vaccine versus placebo. All receptors come from a person between 18 and 65 years old who received the Ad26.COV2.S COVID-19 vaccine or a placebo.

The chain combines TRBV20-1 with TRBJ2-1; the D gene is possibly TRBD2 (5 bases). V was cut by 6 bases and J by 5 bases, with 8 bases left in between. Germline values: CDR1 DFQATT, CDR2 SNEGSKA (reference sequence). The CDR3 loop spans 11 amino acids. In DNA form, the CDR3 reads TGCAGTGCAACTAGAAACAATGAGCAGTTCTTC. Translating it yields CSATRNNEQFF.

V and J are TRBV6-2 or TRBV6-3 and TRBJ1-6; TRBD1 matches 9 bases. This CDR3 spans 15 amino acids. Trimming at V came to 3 bases and at J to 6 bases, leaving 3 bases not matched to a gene. Germline V gene data show CDR1 as MNHEY and CDR2 as SVGEGT. The CDR3 sequence: CASSYADRGNSPLHF. For the CDR3, the DNA is TGTGCCAGCAGTTATGCGGACAGGGGTAATTCACCCCTCCACTTT.

This chain connects TRBV30 to TRBJ2-2; D unresolved. Per germline, CDR1 GTSNPN and CDR2 SVGIG (reference sequence). This CDR3 comprises 16 residues. The germline V and J ends were trimmed by 2 bases and 4 bases, with 17 bases remaining between them. In DNA, the CDR3 is TGTGCCTGGAGTCCCGCACCGATTAGGAGCACCGGGGAGCTGTTTTTT. Translation: CAWSPAPIRSTGELFF.

The rearrangement links TRBV6-2 or TRBV6-3 to TRBJ2-1, with 10 nucleotides matching TRBD2. The CDR3 contains 16 residues. The J segment lost 1 base and the V segment lost 5 bases, leaving 5 bases of the junction unmatched. Per the germline V gene, CDR1 is MNHEY and CDR2 is SVGEGT. CDR3: CASSPTSGDSYNEQFF. The CDR3 DNA reads TGTGCCAGCAGTCCCACTAGCGGGGATTCCTACAATGAGCAGTTCTTC.

The chain couples TRBV9 to TRBJ1-3, with TRBD1 identical over 8 bases. The CDR3 sequence is 15 residues long. The V and J ends lost 4 bases and 1 base, in that order; junction bases with no gene match: 4. The germline gives CDR1 SGDLS, CDR2 YYNGEE. Here the CDR3 reads CASSPTGESGNTIYF. For the CDR3, the DNA is TGTGCCAGCAGCCCGACAGGGGAATCTGGAAACACCATATATTTT.

J is TRBJ1-1 and V is TRBV27, with D uncertain. The germline gives CDR1 MNHEY, CDR2 SMNVEV (reference sequence). The CDR3 totals 14 residues. The ends were cut back, 4 bases at V and 3 bases at J, with 12 bases in the middle. Written as DNA, the CDR3 is TGTGCCAGCAGTTCGTGGACGGTGCACACTGAAGCTTTCTTT. The encoded protein is CASSSWTVHTEAFF.

The J gene is TRBJ1-5, the V gene TRBV30, with TRBD1 matching over 11 bases. Germline V gene sequence: CDR1 GTSNPN, CDR2 SVGIG (reference sequence). The CDR3 contains 15 residues. V dropped 2 bases and J dropped 6; count of bases not matched to a gene: 6. The CDR3 spells CAWSRTGGSGQPQHF. In DNA form, the CDR3 reads TGTGCCTGGAGTAGGACAGGGGGCTCCGGTCAGCCCCAGCATTTT.

V and J are TRBV13 and TRBJ2-7, with D unresolved. The CDR3 loop spans 15 amino acids. The V gene's germline CDR1 is PRHDT and CDR2 FYEKMQ (reference sequence). V dropped 2 bases and J dropped 4 bases, with 15 bases sitting between them. CDR3 DNA: TGTGCCAGCAGCTTAAAATGGAGCTTAGGGTACGAGCAGTACTTC. Amino acid sequence: CASSLKWSLGYEQYF.

As DNA, the CDR3 is TGCGCCAGCAGCTTCGGCCAGGGACTCCTAAATGAAAAACTGTTTTTT. This gives the protein CASSFGQGLLNEKLFF. V is TRBV5-1 and J is TRBJ1-4, with D possibly matching TRBD1 (5 bases). The germline V gene encodes CDR1 SGHRS and CDR2 YFSETQ. This CDR3 spans 16 amino acids. The V gene lost 2 bases and the J gene lost 5 bases, with 16 bases spanning the gap.

The chain carries TRBV6-5 and TRBJ2-2; weak D call: TRBD2 (6 bases). V shed 8 bases and J shed 4 bases, with 17 bases lying between them. There are 15 residues in the CDR3. Germline CDR1 is MNHEY and CDR2 is SVGAGI. The CDR3 loop reads CASGSTSPGTGELFF. DNA for the CDR3: TGTGCCAGCGGCAGCACTAGCCCCGGCACCGGGGAGCTGTTTTTT.